This T cell receptor beta chain was captured in a study of T cell repertoires in cytomegalovirus infection (dated by TCRdb to between 2019 and 2020). For context, the study as a whole: Recently identified HLA-C-restricted CMV epitopes, whose presentation resists viral immunomodulation, were targeted by peptide stimulations together with well-studied HLA-B-restricted epitopes. Donor HLA type was relevant to the analysis, as public TCR beta signatures indicated carriage of CMV infection together with the matching HLA type.

Read against the paper, the sample's treatment or condition label means: in vitro stimulation with specific CMV peptide epitopes to enrich CMV-specific T cells. CDR3 length: 14 amino acids, cysteine to phenylalanine. CDR3 DNA is the only sequence kept; it has 42 bases, read in frame from the first base. V ends up 0 bases short and J 4 bases short, with an unmatched junction base count of 1. CDR1 and CDR2 (SGHTA, FQGNSA) derive from the germline V gene. Reads for this sample came from an Illumina HiSeq 1500. TCRdb ran its own pipeline on the public reads, namely fastp trimming at Q25 and MiXCR clone calling, and kept in-frame beta chains. Duplicate CDR3 protein sequences are folded into a single record with the most common DNA and genes. Recorded for this sample are 370,000 or so distinct CDR3 sequences; around a third of them occurred a single time. Roughly 13% of the sample goes to the ten largest clones.

At least ten counts were recorded for this clonotype. No antigen is known for it. No much larger clone is present one base from it, and per-base qualities are unavailable. Points the paper makes about the study in general: The ex vivo response was dominated by HLA-C-restricted CMV-specific TCR beta clonotypes, and the single most frequent clonotype in two of eight donors was supplied by these HLA-C-restricted clonotypes. In both this cohort and an independent roughly 400-donor cohort, the cumulative frequency of public TCR beta family members distinguished carriers of CMV infection plus the relevant HLA type.

The receptor was isolated from a human donor in good health (CMV status not recorded). Some clones in this sample may be carry-over from other donors' samples. The sample in question was cultured PBMCs, obtained from culture after CMV antigen stimulation. This receptor chain uses TRBV7-2 and TRBJ1-2, with 8 middle bases fitting TRBD1. The DNA sequence follows: TGTGCCAGCAGCTTAGCGGGGACAGGCTATGGCTACACCTTC. Translated, it gives CASSLAGTGYGYTF.